These 12 T cell receptor beta chains were all obtained from the same sample, sequenced in a study of CD4 T cell repertoires in COVID-19 (dated by TCRdb to the early 2020s). To prepare the library, the immunoSEQ multiplex PCR assay was applied. The table was pulled from immuneACCESS by TCRdb, which kept in-frame rearrangements only. Such tables lose some clones; where checked, under half of the loss comes from unresolved V genes, and the rest has no known cause. In this sample the table shows 20,000 to 25,000 clones, roughly 87% of which occur a single time. Around 0.58% of the sample lies in the top ten. Uncultured memory T cell samples were subjected to sequencing directly after ex vivo isolation. Sequences were derived from central memory CD4+ T cells from blood, sampled before the COVID-19 pandemic. Taken with the paper, the label for cell subset or site translates to: CD4+ T central memory cells. The receptors were sampled from a human donor who had COVID-19.

The rearrangement joins TRBV11-3 to TRBJ1-1; no reliable D call. The length of the CDR3 is 14 residues. The germline CDR1 and CDR2 sequences are SGHNT and YENEEA. V was pared by 2 bases and J by 1 base, with 8 bases between. The CDR3 loop reads CASSLTPGNTEAFF. CDR3 DNA: TGTGCCAGCAGCTTAACCCCGGGGAACACTGAAGCTTTCTTT.

This sequence joins TRBV19 and TRBJ1-5; 9 bases agree with TRBD1. With V trimmed by 6 bases and J by 0 bases, 3 bases remained unmatched. The CDR3 loop spans 15 amino acids. Germline CDR1 LNHDA, CDR2 SQIVND (reference sequence). The CDR3 loop is CASRDRGNSNQPQHF. CDR3 DNA: TGTGCCAGTAGGGACAGGGGAAATAGCAATCAGCCCCAGCATTTT.

Only one count was recorded for this clone. The V gene is TRBV27, the J gene TRBJ1-4; a weak D match, TRBD1 (6 bases). CDR1 is MNHEY and CDR2 is SMNVEV in the germline V gene (reference sequence). V was shortened by 6 bases and J by 6 bases, with 20 bases between the two germline ends. The CDR3 totals 16 residues. The CDR3 nucleotides are TGTGCCAGCAGCCTACAGGGCAATCTACGGGATGAAAAACTGTTTTTT. It yields the protein CASSLQGNLRDEKLFF. The full variable domain, its missing parts supplied by reference TRBV27 and TRBJ1-4, is EAQVTQNPRYLITVTGKKLTVTCSQNMNHEYMSWYRQDPGLGLRQIYYSMNVEVTDKGDVPEGYKVSRKEKRNFPLILESPSPNQTSLYFCASSLQGNLRDEKLFFGSGTQLSVL.

The chain has TRBV12-5 and TRBJ2-3, with 9 nucleotides matching TRBD2. The V gene's germline CDR1 is LGHNT and CDR2 FRNRAP. The CDR3 consists of 14 residues. Germline trimming cut 8 bases from V and 2 bases from J; bases unmatched to any gene: 5. The DNA of the CDR3 is TGTGCTAGTTCTAGCGGGGCATACACAGATACGCAGTATTTT. Amino acid sequence: CASSSGAYTDTQYF.

V is TRBV5-1 and J is TRBJ2-3, with 7 bases fitting TRBD2. V dropped 3 bases and J dropped 8; count of bases not matched to a gene: 9. The CDR3 has 14 amino acids. From germline, CDR1 is SGHRS and CDR2 YFSETQ. The DNA of the CDR3 is TGCGCCAGCAGCTCGGGGGGTCAAGTAGGTACGCAGTATTTT. It specifies CASSSGGQVGTQYF.

This clone has a handful of counts. The chain couples TRBV5-1 to TRBJ2-7, with TRBD2 matching over 8 bases. This CDR3 has 15 residues. Germline lookup yields CDR1 SGHRS and CDR2 YFSETQ. After removal of 3 bases from V and 0 bases from J, the junction contained 5 bases not matched to a gene. Here the CDR3 reads CASSSLAGSSYEQYF. The CDR3 bases are TGCGCCAGCAGCTCCTTAGCGGGGAGCTCCTACGAGCAGTACTTC.

The J gene is TRBJ2-3, the V gene TRBV5-1, with 7 bases aligning to TRBD2. V trimming: 3 bases; J trimming: 5 bases; junction bases outside the gene matches: 6. This CDR3 has 14 residues. From germline, CDR1 is SGHRS and CDR2 YFSETQ. CDR3 nucleotide sequence: TGCGCCAGCAGCTACCGACTAGCCGGAGATACGCAGTATTTT. It specifies CASSYRLAGDTQYF.

Comment on this clone: An end of the junction does not agree with germline; a read error may underlie this. Other DNA sequences of this sample code for an identical CDR3. V usage is TRBV6-1 and J usage is TRBJ1-6; the D is unclear. Per the germline V gene, CDR1 is MNHNS and CDR2 is SASEGT. The CDR3 totals 16 residues. Written as DNA, the CDR3 is TGTGCCAGCAGTGAAGGGCAAAGAGGCTATAATTCCCCCCTCCACTTT. Translating gives CASSEGQRGYNSPLHF.

The genes are TRBV11-3 and TRBJ2-1; D might be TRBD1 (5 bases). Trimming stripped 6 bases from V and 5 bases from J, with 14 bases between. This CDR3 is built from 14 residues. Germline values: CDR1 SGHNT, CDR2 YENEEA. The CDR3 protein is CASSYLGLDNEQFF. CDR3 DNA sequence: TGTGCCAGCAGTTACCTGGGGCTAGACAATGAGCAGTTCTTC.

This chain uses TRBV6-1 with TRBJ1-1, with D possibly TRBD1 on 5 matching bases. Germline CDR1 reads MNHNS; CDR2 reads SASEGT. CDR3 length: 17 residues. The V end lost 0 bases, the J end lost 1 base, and 15 bases lay between the germline ends. The CDR3 here is CASSEASARTSNTEAFF. CDR3 DNA sequence: TGTGCCAGCAGTGAAGCAAGCGCTAGGACATCGAACACTGAAGCTTTCTTT.

This chain uses TRBV7-9 with TRBJ2-7; perhaps TRBD1 as D (6 bases). CDR1 is SEHNR and CDR2 is FQNEAQ in the germline V gene (reference sequence). Trimming pared 5 bases from V and 1 base from J, leaving 15 bases between. The CDR3 contains 15 residues. CDR3 DNA: TGTGCCAGCAGCCGAGGGTACAGGGATTCCTACGAGCAGTACTTC. Translation gives CASSRGYRDSYEQYF.

The chain combines TRBV28 with TRBJ1-2, with 11 bases lining up with TRBD1. The length of the CDR3 is 16 residues. CDR1 is MDHEN, CDR2 SYDVKM, per germline. The junction had 12 bases not matched to a gene; V was cut back by 4 bases and J by 8 bases. The CDR3 spells CASSSPPGQGDFGYTF. Written as DNA, the CDR3 is TGTGCCAGCAGTTCTCCTCCGGGACAGGGGGATTTCGGCTACACCTTC.